This T cell receptor (beta chain) was profiled in a study of OX40 agonist ivuxolimab in advanced cancers. Study at large: Those enrolled were less than 85% male, with a mean age of around 60 years and ages from roughly 20 to 85.

Assay used: immunoSEQ multiplex PCR; TCRdb lists only in-frame clones, some missing. The sample consists of some 80,000 clones, roughly 85% of them appearing once. CDR3 length: 13 residues. After removal of 6 bases from V and 4 bases from J, the junction contained 4 bases not matched to a gene. CDR1 and CDR2 (germline): SNHLY, FYNNEI. Researchers took blood at baseline, on cycle 4 day 1, and on cycle 7 day 1. This chain links TRBV2 with TRBJ2-7; 9 nucleotides line up with TRBD1. This TCR was sampled from an adult with an advanced solid tumor such as melanoma, head and neck, liver or kidney cancer. The material sequenced was CD4+ or CD8+ T cells sorted from blood, taken in a trial of the OX40 agonist ivuxolimab. The CDR3 reads CASRTGTGYEQYF. Here the CDR3 DNA reads TGTGCCAGCAGGACCGGGACAGGGTACGAGCAGTACTTC.